Below are 5 T cell receptor beta chains sequenced from a single sample in a study of T cell changes during pregnancy in multiple sclerosis. Measured with immunoSEQ multiplex PCR; TCRdb has only the in-frame clones, and not every one. The data hold tens of thousands of clones, with 75% to 95% observed a single time. Sequenced here: CD8+ T cells from peripheral blood mononuclear cells, sampled after pregnancy. These receptors originate from a female donor with multiple sclerosis, enrolled in a pregnancy study.

This rearrangement joins TRBV6-5 to TRBJ1-1, with D perhaps TRBD1 (6 bases). Trimming left V 3 bases short and J 0 bases short, with 11 bases between. The CDR3 extends over 15 amino acids. From germline, CDR1 is MNHEY and CDR2 SVGAGI. CDR3 in DNA: TGTGCCAGCAGTTATTGGACAGACATGAACACTGAAGCTTTCTTT. It translates to CASSYWTDMNTEAFF.

CDR3 nucleotides: TGTGCCAGCAGCCCACCGGGACTAGCCACAGATACGCAGTATTTT. It encodes CASSPPGLATDTQYF. The chain recombines TRBV7-9 with TRBJ2-3; 9 bases match TRBD2. From germline, CDR1 is SEHNR and CDR2 FQNEAQ (reference sequence). The ends lost 5 bases at V and 2 bases at J; junction bases unmatched: 5. The CDR3 contains 15 residues.

CDR3 DNA: TGTGCCAGCAGCTCAGGCTCCGGGGAGCTGTTTTTT. Amino acid sequence: CASSSGSGELFF. The chain combines TRBV7-9 with TRBJ2-2; D unresolved. The CDR3 has 12 amino acids. Trimming took off 4 bases at V and 6 bases at J, with 6 bases between the two ends. CDR1 and CDR2 from the germline V gene are SEHNR and FQNEAQ (reference sequence).

The rearrangement joins TRBV23-1 to TRBJ1-1; no clear D. TRBV23-1 is labeled an ORF, and its function is uncertain. The V end lost 4 bases, the J end lost 1 base, and 10 bases lay between the germline ends. This CDR3 is 14 amino acids long. The CDR3 spells CASSPRPRNTEAFF. CDR3 coding DNA: TGCGCCAGCAGTCCCCGCCCGAGGAACACTGAAGCTTTCTTT.

The chain couples TRBV7-9 to TRBJ2-7, with TRBD2 matching over 9 bases. The CDR3 spans 14 residues. V lost 5 bases, J lost 6 bases, and 8 bases stayed unmatched. Germline V gives CDR1 SEHNR, CDR2 FQNEAQ (reference sequence). The CDR3 nucleotides read TGTGCCAGCAGCCAACCGGGACTAGCTCGCGAGCAGTACTTC. The encoded protein is CASSQPGLAREQYF.